This is a list of T cell receptor beta chains from one sample in a study of T cell responses to AZD1222 COVID-19 vaccine. Using immunoSEQ multiplex PCR, the repertoire was profiled, and TCRdb retains in-frame clones only, with some absent. The data contain 75,000 to 100,000 clones, 70% to 90% of them singletons. The specimen comprised peripheral blood, sampled on day 0 of AZD1222 vaccination. The receptors derive from an adult in good health. The CDR3 runs from the conserved cysteine through the conserved F or W. A D gene is named only where the DNA matches it firmly. Some rows mark clone size as missing; the rest say once, few, many or name a class of expanded clone.

J: TRBJ2-7
V: TRBV27
size: -
D: TRBD1
DNA: TGTGCCAGCAGGGACAGGGGCCCTTTGCTAAAGCAGTACTTC
CDR3: CASRDRGPLLKQYF

J: TRBJ1-2
V: TRBV19
size: -
D: -
DNA: TGTGCCAGTAGTTTCGACACTAACTATGGCTACACCTTC
CDR3: CASSFDTNYGYTF

J: TRBJ1-1
V: TRBV6-5
size: -
D: -
DNA: TGTGCCAGCCCTAGGGGGGGGGACACTGAAGCTTTCTTT
CDR3: CASPRGGDTEAFF

J: TRBJ2-1
V: TRBV9
size: -
D: -
DNA: TGTGCCAGCAGCGTATCAGGGACACGGTTCGATGAGCAGTTCTTC
CDR3: CASSVSGTRFDEQFF

J: TRBJ1-4
V: TRBV15
size: -
D: TRBD1
DNA: TGTGCCACCAGCACAGGGGGCGCACTGGCTAATGAAAAACTGTTTTTT
CDR3: CATSTGGALANEKLFF

J: TRBJ2-3
V: TRBV7-8
size: -
D: -
DNA: TGTGCCAGCAGCCCTGACACCACAGATACGCAGTATTTT
CDR3: CASSPDTTDTQYF

J: TRBJ2-7
V: TRBV6-1
size: -
D: -
DNA: TGTGCCAGCAGTGAAGCGCCGTGGGGGGCTAGGGGCGAGCAGTACTTC
CDR3: CASSEAPWGARGEQYF

J: TRBJ1-4
V: TRBV5-6
size: -
D: -
DNA: TGTGCCAGCAGCTTGGGGTTCGGCGGAATTAATGAAAAACTGTTTTTT
CDR3: CASSLGFGGINEKLFF

J: TRBJ1-5
V: TRBV14
size: -
D: -
DNA: TGTGCCAGCAGCCAGCTTATTCACAGGGTAGGGTCTAGCAATCAGCCCCAGCATTTT
CDR3: CASSQLIHRVGSSNQPQHF

J: TRBJ2-7
V: TRBV24-1
size: -
D: -
DNA: TGTGCCACCAGTGATTTAGGGTGGAGCTCCTACGAGCAGTACTTC
CDR3: CATSDLGWSSYEQYF

J: TRBJ1-1
V: TRBV27
size: -
D: TRBD1
DNA: TGTGCCAGCAGTTTCAGGGACAGCCGCATGGGAACTGAAGCTTTCTTT
CDR3: CASSFRDSRMGTEAFF

J: TRBJ2-7
V: TRBV15
size: -
D: TRBD2
DNA: TGTGCCACCAGCAGGGGGAGGGGCGGGGTCAGCGAGCAGTACTTC
CDR3: CATSRGRGGVSEQYF

J: TRBJ2-7
V: TRBV2
size: once
D: -
DNA: TGTGCCAGCAGCCAGGGGGCGGGAGAGTCCGAGCAGTACTTC
CDR3: CASSQGAGESEQYF

J: TRBJ2-7
V: TRBV4-1
size: -
D: TRBD1
DNA: TGCGCCAGCTCACAAACAGGGGGCTACGAGCAGTACTTC
CDR3: CASSQTGGYEQYF

J: TRBJ1-1
V: TRBV6-5
size: -
D: -
DNA: TGTGCCAGCACCGGACGGGAAACTGAAGCTTTCTTT
CDR3: CASTGRETEAFF

J: TRBJ1-6
V: TRBV7-2
size: -
D: -
DNA: TGTGCCAGCAGCTTACCGGGCAGTGGCGTATCCCTCCACTTT
CDR3: CASSLPGSGVSLHF

J: TRBJ2-7
V: TRBV7-3
size: -
D: TRBD1
DNA: TGTGCCAGCAGCCGCGGGACAGGGTACGAGCAGTACTTC
CDR3: CASSRGTGYEQYF

J: TRBJ1-3
V: TRBV27
size: -
D: TRBD1
DNA: TGTGGGGAGAAGGGGGCCTCTGGAAACACCATATATTTT
CDR3: CGEKGASGNTIYF

J: TRBJ2-1
V: TRBV11-2
size: -
D: TRBD1
DNA: TGTGCCAGCAGCTTCGACAGGGGTACCTTCAATGAGCAGTTCTTC
CDR3: CASSFDRGTFNEQFF

J: TRBJ1-1
V: TRBV27
size: -
D: -
DNA: TGTGCCAGGATGTGTATGGGGGCGCCTGAAGCTTTCTTT
CDR3: CARMCMGAPEAFF

J: TRBJ1-2
V: TRBV6-5
size: -
D: -
DNA: TGTGCCAGCAGTTACTCGGGCAAGGATGGCTACACCTTC
CDR3: CASSYSGKDGYTF

J: TRBJ1-1
V: TRBV19
size: few
D: -
DNA: TGTGCCAGTACCCCCGGGACATGGAACACTGAAGCTTTCTTT
CDR3: CASTPGTWNTEAFF

J: TRBJ2-1
V: TRBV5-4
size: -
D: TRBD2
DNA: TGTGCCAGCAGCTTGGTCACCGGGACTAGCGTGCATGAGCAGTTCTTC
CDR3: CASSLVTGTSVHEQFF

J: TRBJ1-4
V: TRBV19
size: -
D: -
DNA: TGTGCCAGTAGTACCCGGGGGGGGAATGAAAAACTGTTTTTT
CDR3: CASSTRGGNEKLFF

J: TRBJ1-1
V: TRBV5-1
size: -
D: TRBD1
DNA: TGCGCCAGCAGCTTTGACAGGGTTCGGGACACTGAAGCTTTCTTT
CDR3: CASSFDRVRDTEAFF

J: TRBJ2-7
V: TRBV7-2
size: -
D: -
DNA: TGTGCCAGCAGCTTAGCAGGGGAGCAGTACTTC
CDR3: CASSLAGEQYF

J: TRBJ2-1
V: TRBV11-3
size: -
D: TRBD2
DNA: TGTGCCAGCAGCTTCCGGAAAGGGACTAGCGGATACAATGAGCAGTTCTTC
CDR3: CASSFRKGTSGYNEQFF

J: TRBJ2-3
V: TRBV9
size: -
D: -
DNA: TGTGCCAGCAGCGTACAGGTTGGGGGAGTGGATACGCAGTATTTT
CDR3: CASSVQVGGVDTQYF

J: TRBJ1-1
V: TRBV25-1
size: -
D: -
DNA: TGTGCCAGCAGTGAATTGGTTCGGGGGGACACTGAAGCTTTCTTT
CDR3: CASSELVRGDTEAFF

J: TRBJ1-3
V: TRBV6-5
size: -
D: TRBD1
DNA: TGTGCCAGCAGAGAGGACAGGGTTATGTATTTT
CDR3: CASREDRVMYF

J: TRBJ1-1
V: TRBV5-1
size: -
D: -
DNA: TGCGCCAGCAGCTTGCAGCCTATGAACACTGAAGCTTTCTTT
CDR3: CASSLQPMNTEAFF

J: TRBJ1-3
V: TRBV18
size: -
D: -
DNA: TGTGCCAGCTCACCAAAGATCATAATGGGCTCTGGAAACACCATATATTTT
CDR3: CASSPKIIMGSGNTIYF

J: TRBJ2-7
V: TRBV7-8
size: -
D: -
DNA: TGTGCCAGCAGCTTAGAACTGGGGGCCTACGAGCAGTACTTC
CDR3: CASSLELGAYEQYF

J: TRBJ2-5
V: TRBV6-6
size: -
D: -
DNA: TGTGCCAGCATGGGCCAACGACAAGAGACCCAGTACTTC
CDR3: CASMGQRQETQYF

J: TRBJ2-7
V: TRBV5-7
size: -
D: TRBD1
DNA: TGTGCCAGCAGCCCGGGACAGATCTACGAGCAGTACTTC
CDR3: CASSPGQIYEQYF